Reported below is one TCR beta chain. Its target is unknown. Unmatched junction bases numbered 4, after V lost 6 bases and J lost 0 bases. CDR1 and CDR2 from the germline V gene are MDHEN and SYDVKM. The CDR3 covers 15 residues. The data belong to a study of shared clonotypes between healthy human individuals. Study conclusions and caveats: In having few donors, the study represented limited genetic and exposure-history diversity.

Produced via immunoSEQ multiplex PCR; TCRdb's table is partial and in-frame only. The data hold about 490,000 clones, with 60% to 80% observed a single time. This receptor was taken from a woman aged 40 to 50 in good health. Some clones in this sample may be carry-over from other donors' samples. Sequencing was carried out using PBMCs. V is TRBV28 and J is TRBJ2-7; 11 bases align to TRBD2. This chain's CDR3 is CASSPLAGVSYEQYF. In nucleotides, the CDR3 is TGTGCCAGCAGCCCACTAGCGGGAGTCTCCTACGAGCAGTACTTC. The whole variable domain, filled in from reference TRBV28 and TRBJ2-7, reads DVKVTQSSRYLVKRTGEKVFLECVQDMDHENMFWYRQDPGLGLRLIYFSYDVKMKEKGDIPEGYSVSREKKERFSLILESASTNQTSMYLCASSPLAGVSYEQYFGPGTRLTVT.